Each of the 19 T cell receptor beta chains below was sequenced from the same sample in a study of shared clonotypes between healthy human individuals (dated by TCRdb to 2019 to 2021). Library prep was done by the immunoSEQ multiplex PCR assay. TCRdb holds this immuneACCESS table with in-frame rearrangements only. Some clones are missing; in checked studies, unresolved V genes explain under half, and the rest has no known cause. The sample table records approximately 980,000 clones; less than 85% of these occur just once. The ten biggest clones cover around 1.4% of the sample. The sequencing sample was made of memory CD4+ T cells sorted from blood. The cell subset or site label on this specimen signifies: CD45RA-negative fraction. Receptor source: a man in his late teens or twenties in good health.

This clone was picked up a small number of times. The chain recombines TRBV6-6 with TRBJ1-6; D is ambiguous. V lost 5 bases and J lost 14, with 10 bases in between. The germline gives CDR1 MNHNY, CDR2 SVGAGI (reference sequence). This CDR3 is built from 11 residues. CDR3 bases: TGTGCCAGCAGTACCCAACTCACCCTCCACTTT. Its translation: CASSTQLTLHF.

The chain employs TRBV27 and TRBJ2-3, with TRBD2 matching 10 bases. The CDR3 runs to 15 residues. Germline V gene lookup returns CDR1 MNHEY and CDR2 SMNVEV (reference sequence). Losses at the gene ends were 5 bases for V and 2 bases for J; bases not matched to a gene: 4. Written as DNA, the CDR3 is TGTGCCAGCAGTACTAGCGGGGCCTACACAGATACGCAGTATTTT. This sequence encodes CASSTSGAYTDTQYF.

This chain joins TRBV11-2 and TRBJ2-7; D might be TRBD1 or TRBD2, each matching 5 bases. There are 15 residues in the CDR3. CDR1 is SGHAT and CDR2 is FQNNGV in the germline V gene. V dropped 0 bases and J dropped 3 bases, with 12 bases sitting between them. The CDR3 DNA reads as TGTGCCAGCAGCTTAGAGGTGGGACGTGGCTACGAGCAGTACTTC. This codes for CASSLEVGRGYEQYF.

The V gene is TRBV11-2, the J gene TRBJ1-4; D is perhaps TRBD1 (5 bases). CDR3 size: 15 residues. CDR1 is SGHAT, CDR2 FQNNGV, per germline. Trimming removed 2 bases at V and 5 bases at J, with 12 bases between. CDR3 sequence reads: CASSLRGKGNEKLFF. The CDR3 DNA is TGTGCCAGCAGCTTACGGGGGAAGGGGAATGAAAAACTGTTTTTT.

In DNA, the CDR3 is TGTGCCAGTAGGAGGGGGCCGGACACAGATACGCAGTATTTT. Protein: CASRRGPDTDTQYF. The chain recombines TRBV19 with TRBJ2-3, with 7 bases that match TRBD1. There are 14 residues in the CDR3. V lost 6 bases, J lost 2 bases, and 5 bases stayed unmatched. Germline V lookup: CDR1 LNHDA, CDR2 SQIVND (reference sequence). Full variable domain (outside the CDR3, taken from reference TRBV19 and TRBJ2-3): DGGITQSPKYLFRKEGQNVTLSCEQNLNHDAMYWYRQDPGQGLRLIYYSQIVNDFQKGDIAEGYSVSREKKESFPLTVTSAQKNPTAFYLCASRRGPDTDTQYFGPGTRLTVL.

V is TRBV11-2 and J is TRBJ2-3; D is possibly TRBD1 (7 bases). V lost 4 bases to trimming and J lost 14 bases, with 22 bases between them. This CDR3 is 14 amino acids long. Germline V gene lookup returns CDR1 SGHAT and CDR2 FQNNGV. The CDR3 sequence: CASSSQGGSGQAYF. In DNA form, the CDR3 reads TGTGCCAGCAGCTCGCAGGGGGGTAGCGGCCAGGCGTATTTT.

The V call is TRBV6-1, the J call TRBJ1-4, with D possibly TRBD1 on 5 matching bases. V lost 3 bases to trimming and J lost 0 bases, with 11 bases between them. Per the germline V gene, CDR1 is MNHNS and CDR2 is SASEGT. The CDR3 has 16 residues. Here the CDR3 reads CASSDRGLATNEKLFF. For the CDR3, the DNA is TGTGCCAGCAGTGACCGGGGCCTGGCAACTAATGAAAAACTGTTTTTT.

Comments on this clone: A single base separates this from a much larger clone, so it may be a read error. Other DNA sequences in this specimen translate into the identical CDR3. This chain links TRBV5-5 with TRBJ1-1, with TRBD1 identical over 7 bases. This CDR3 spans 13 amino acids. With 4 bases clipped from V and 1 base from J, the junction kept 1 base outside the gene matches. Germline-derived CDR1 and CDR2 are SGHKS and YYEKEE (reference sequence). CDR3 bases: TGTGCCAGCAGCCGACAGGGGAACACTGAAGCTTTCTTT. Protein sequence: CASSRQGNTEAFF.

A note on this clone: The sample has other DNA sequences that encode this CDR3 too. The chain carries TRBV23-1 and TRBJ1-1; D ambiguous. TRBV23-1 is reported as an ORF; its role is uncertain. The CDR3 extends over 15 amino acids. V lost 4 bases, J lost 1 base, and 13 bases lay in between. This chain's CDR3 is CASSPRSRANTEAFF. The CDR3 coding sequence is TGCGCCAGCAGTCCCAGGAGCAGAGCGAACACTGAAGCTTTCTTT.

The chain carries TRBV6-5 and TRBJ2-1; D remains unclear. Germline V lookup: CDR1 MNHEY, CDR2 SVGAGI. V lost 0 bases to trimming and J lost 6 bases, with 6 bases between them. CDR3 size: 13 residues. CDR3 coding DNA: TGTGCCAGCAGTTACTCGCCAGCCAATGAGCAGTTCTTC. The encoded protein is CASSYSPANEQFF.

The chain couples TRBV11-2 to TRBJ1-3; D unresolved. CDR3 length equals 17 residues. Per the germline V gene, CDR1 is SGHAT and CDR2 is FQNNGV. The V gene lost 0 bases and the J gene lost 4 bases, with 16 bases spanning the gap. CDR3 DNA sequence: TGTGCCAGCAGCTTAGATCGGTCGGGTTCTAAAGGAAACACCATATATTTT. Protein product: CASSLDRSGSKGNTIYF.

CDR3 residues: CASEGLSSYNSPLHF. CDR3 nucleotides: TGTGCCAGCGAGGGCTTAAGCTCCTATAATTCACCCCTCCACTTT. The chain joins TRBV2 to TRBJ1-6; no reliable D call. V was shortened by 8 bases and J by 0 bases, with 11 bases between the two germline ends. The V gene's germline CDR1 is SNHLY and CDR2 FYNNEI. The CDR3 is 15 amino acids.

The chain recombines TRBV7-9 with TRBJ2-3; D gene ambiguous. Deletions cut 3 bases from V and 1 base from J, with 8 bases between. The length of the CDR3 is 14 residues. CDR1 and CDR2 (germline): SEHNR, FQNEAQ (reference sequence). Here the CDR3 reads CASSLYPGTDTQYF. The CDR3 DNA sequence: TGTGCCAGCAGCTTGTATCCAGGCACAGATACGCAGTATTTT. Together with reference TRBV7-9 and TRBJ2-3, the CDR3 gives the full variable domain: DTGVSQNPRHKITKRGQNVTFRCDPISEHNRLYWYRQTLGQGPEFLTYFQNEAQLEKSRLLSDRFSAERPKGSFSTLEIQRTEQGDSAMYLCASSLYPGTDTQYFGPGTRLTVL.

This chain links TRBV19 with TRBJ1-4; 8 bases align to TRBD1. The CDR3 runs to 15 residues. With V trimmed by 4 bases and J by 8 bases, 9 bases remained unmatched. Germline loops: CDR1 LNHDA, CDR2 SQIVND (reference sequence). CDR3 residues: CASSTTDRVNEKLFF. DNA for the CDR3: TGTGCCAGTAGTACCACGGACAGGGTAAACGAAAAACTGTTTTTT.

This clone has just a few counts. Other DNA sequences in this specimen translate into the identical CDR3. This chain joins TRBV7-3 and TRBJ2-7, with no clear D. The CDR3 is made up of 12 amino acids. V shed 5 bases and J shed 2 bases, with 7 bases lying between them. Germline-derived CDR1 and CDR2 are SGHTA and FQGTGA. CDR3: CASSLTTYEQYF. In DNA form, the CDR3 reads TGTGCCAGCAGCCTCACGACCTACGAGCAGTACTTC.

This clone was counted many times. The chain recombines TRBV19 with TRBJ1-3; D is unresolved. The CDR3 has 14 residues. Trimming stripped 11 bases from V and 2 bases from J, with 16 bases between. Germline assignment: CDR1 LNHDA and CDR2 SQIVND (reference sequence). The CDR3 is CASKAGNAGNTIYF. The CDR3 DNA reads TGTGCCTCTAAGGCGGGAAACGCTGGAAACACCATATATTTT. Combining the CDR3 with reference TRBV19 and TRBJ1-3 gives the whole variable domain DGGITQSPKYLFRKEGQNVTLSCEQNLNHDAMYWYRQDPGQGLRLIYYSQIVNDFQKGDIAEGYSVSREKKESFPLTVTSAQKNPTAFYLCASKAGNAGNTIYFGEGSWLTVV.

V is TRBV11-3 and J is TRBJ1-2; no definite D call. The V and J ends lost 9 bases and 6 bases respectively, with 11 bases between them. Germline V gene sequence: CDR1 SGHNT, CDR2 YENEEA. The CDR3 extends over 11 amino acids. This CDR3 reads CASKRFNGYTF. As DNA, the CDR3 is TGTGCCAGTAAGAGGTTTAATGGCTACACCTTC.

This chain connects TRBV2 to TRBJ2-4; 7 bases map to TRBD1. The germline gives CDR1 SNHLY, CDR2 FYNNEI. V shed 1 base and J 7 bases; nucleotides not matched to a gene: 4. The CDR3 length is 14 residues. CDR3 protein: CASSEEGAPNIQYF. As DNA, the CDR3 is TGTGCCAGCAGTGAAGAGGGGGCTCCGAACATTCAGTACTTC. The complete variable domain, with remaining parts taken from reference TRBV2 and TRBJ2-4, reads EPEVTQTPSHQVTQMGQEVILRCVPISNHLYFYWYRQILGQKVEFLVSFYNNEISEKSEIFDDQFSVERPDGSNFTLKIRSTKLEDSAMYFCASSEEGAPNIQYFGAGTRLSVL.

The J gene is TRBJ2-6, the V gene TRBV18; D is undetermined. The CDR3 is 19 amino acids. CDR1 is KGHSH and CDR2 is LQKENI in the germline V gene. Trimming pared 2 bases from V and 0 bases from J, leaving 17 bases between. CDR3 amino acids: CASSPKQPGSTSGANVLTF. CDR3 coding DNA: TGTGCCAGCTCACCAAAACAACCAGGTTCTACCTCTGGGGCCAACGTCCTGACTTTC.